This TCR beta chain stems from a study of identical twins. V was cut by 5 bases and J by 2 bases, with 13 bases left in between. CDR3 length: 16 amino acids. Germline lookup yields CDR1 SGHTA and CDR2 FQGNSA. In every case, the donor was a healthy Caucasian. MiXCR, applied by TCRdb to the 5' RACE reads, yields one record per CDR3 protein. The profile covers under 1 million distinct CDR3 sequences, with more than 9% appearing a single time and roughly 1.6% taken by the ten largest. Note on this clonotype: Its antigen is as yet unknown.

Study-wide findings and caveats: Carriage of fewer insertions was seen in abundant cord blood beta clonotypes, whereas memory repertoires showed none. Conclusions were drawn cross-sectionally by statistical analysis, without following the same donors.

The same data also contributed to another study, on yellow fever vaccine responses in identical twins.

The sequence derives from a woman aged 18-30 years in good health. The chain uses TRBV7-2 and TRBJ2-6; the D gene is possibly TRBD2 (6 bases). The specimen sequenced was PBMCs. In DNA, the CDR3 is TGTGCCAGCAGCCCTCTCGGGGGTACTGGGGCCAACGTCCTGACTTTC. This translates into CASSPLGGTGANVLTF.